This passage covers 18 T cell receptor beta chains from one sample sequenced in a study of control samples from healthy donors and cancer patients. TCRdb keeps only in-frame clones here, not all; method: immunoSEQ multiplex PCR. The sample has about 40,000 clones, about 87% seen once; the top ten hold roughly 10%. The material sequenced was PBMCs. The source is a woman aged 55-70 years with lung cancer.

The genes are TRBV7-3 and TRBJ2-2; TRBD1 matches at 7 bases. The CDR3 covers 19 residues. The V segment lost 2 bases and the J segment 0 bases; nucleotides outside the gene matches: 12. CDR1 is SGHTA and CDR2 is FQGTGA in the germline V gene. CDR3 bases: TGTGCCAGCAGCTTAGTTTATGGGACAGACTCCTCGAACACCGGGGAGCTGTTTTTT. Amino acid sequence: CASSLVYGTDSSNTGELFF.

The V and J genes are TRBV9 and TRBJ2-7; 10 nucleotides agree with TRBD2. This CDR3 has 15 residues. With 5 bases clipped from V and 4 bases from J, the junction kept 9 bases outside the gene matches. Germline loops: CDR1 SGDLS, CDR2 YYNGEE. CDR3 in amino acids: CASSPGTSELYEQYF. The CDR3 DNA sequence: TGTGCCAGCAGTCCAGGGACTAGCGAACTTTACGAGCAGTACTTC.

DNA for the CDR3: TGTGCCAGCAGCTTAGAGGGTCAGGAGAACACTGAAGCTTTCTTT. Protein sequence: CASSLEGQENTEAFF. The V call is TRBV11-3, the J call TRBJ1-1; unclear D gene. Germline assignment: CDR1 SGHNT and CDR2 YENEEA. V was pared by 0 bases and J by 1 base, with 9 bases between. The CDR3 is made up of 15 amino acids.

The genes are TRBV5-4 and TRBJ2-2, with 9 bases identical to TRBD1. Germline CDR1 and CDR2: SGHNT and YYREEE (reference sequence). V was clipped by 4 bases and J by 4 bases; unmatched bases: 5. The CDR3 spans 15 residues. As DNA, the CDR3 is TGTGCCAGCAGCCGGGGACAGGGCACCACCGGGGAGCTGTTTTTT. Residues: CASSRGQGTTGELFF.

The V gene is TRBV5-1, the J gene TRBJ1-1, with D possibly matching TRBD1 (5 bases). V lost 2 bases, J lost 5 bases, and 16 bases lay in between. The germline V gene has CDR1 SGHRS and CDR2 YFSETQ. The CDR3 covers 15 residues. The CDR3 nucleotides read TGCGCCAGCAGCTTCTCCGGGGCCGAAGGGACTGAAGCTTTCTTT. It is translated as CASSFSGAEGTEAFF.

The chain couples TRBV27 to TRBJ2-2; D is ambiguous. The CDR3 loop spans 12 amino acids. Trimming removed 6 bases at V and 8 bases at J, with 10 bases between. The V gene's germline CDR1 is MNHEY and CDR2 SMNVEV (reference sequence). For the CDR3, the DNA is TGTGCCAGCAGAAGGACCGTGGGGGAGCTGTTTTTT. Protein sequence: CASRRTVGELFF.

The CDR3 DNA sequence: TGTGCCAGCAGCGTTCGGAACACCGGGGAGCTGTTTTTT. It is translated as CASSVRNTGELFF. The rearrangement links TRBV9 to TRBJ2-2; the D is unclear. This CDR3 spans 13 amino acids. Germline V CDR1 and CDR2: SGDLS, YYNGEE. V dropped 2 bases and J dropped 1 base, with 3 bases sitting between them.

The chain combines TRBV24-1 with TRBJ1-2; the match to TRBD1 covers 10 bases. The CDR3 has 14 amino acids. Germline CDR1 KGHDR, CDR2 SFDVKD. V gave up 4 bases and J gave up 6 bases; unmatched junction bases: 4. In nucleotides, the CDR3 is TGTGCCACCAGTGAGGCCGGGACAGGGGATGGCTACACCTTC. Its translation: CATSEAGTGDGYTF.

The chain is built from TRBV14 and TRBJ1-1; D might be TRBD1 (6 bases). The CDR3 is made up of 14 amino acids. CDR1 is SGHDN, CDR2 FVKESK, per germline. V lost 3 bases and J lost 3, with 11 bases in between. The chain's CDR3 is CASSHGGYHTEAFF. The CDR3, as DNA: TGTGCCAGCAGCCACGGGGGCTACCACACTGAAGCTTTCTTT.

The sample holds a few counts of this clone. The chain has TRBV2 and TRBJ2-7; TRBD2 agrees at 13 bases. Germline V gene lookup returns CDR1 SNHLY and CDR2 FYNNEI. This CDR3 has 14 residues. The V and J ends lost 7 bases and 6 bases, in that order; junction bases with no gene match: 6. The CDR3 DNA sequence: TGTGCCAGCAATACCGGGACTAGCGGGATCGAGCAGTACTTC. This codes for CASNTGTSGIEQYF.

This clone was counted a few times. V and J are TRBV30 and TRBJ2-7; 11 bases are shared with TRBD1. With 8 bases clipped from V and 3 bases from J, the junction kept 9 bases outside the gene matches. Germline loops: CDR1 GTSNPN, CDR2 SVGIG (reference sequence). There are 14 residues in the CDR3. The CDR3: CAGAGGTGGYEQYF. CDR3 coding DNA: TGTGCCGGGGCAGGGGGGACAGGGGGCTACGAGCAGTACTTC.

The V call is TRBV29-1, the J call TRBJ1-2, with unresolved D. CDR3 length equals 12 residues. Germline V gives CDR1 SQVTM, CDR2 ANQGSEA. Trimming removed 7 bases at V and 4 bases at J, with 13 bases between. CDR3 bases: TGCAGCGCCGGAATGGCGATCTATGGCTACACCTTC. Amino acids: CSAGMAIYGYTF.

The chain couples TRBV4-1 to TRBJ2-3; D is undetermined. The V gene's germline CDR1 is MGHRA and CDR2 YSYEKL. The CDR3 has 16 amino acids. Trimming left V 0 bases short and J 3 bases short, with 13 bases between. The CDR3 nucleotides read TGCGCCAGCAGCCAAGATGACGCCACTGGGACAGATACGCAGTATTTT. Translated: CASSQDDATGTDTQYF.

This clone was observed a single time. This sequence joins TRBV4-1 and TRBJ2-1; D could derive from TRBD1 or TRBD2 (5 bases each). The germline gives CDR1 MGHRA, CDR2 YSYEKL. The CDR3 has 14 residues. Trimming took 3 bases from V and 9 from J, leaving 15 bases between them. CDR3 coding DNA: TGCGCCAGCAGCCATACTTCCGGGACCGGTGAGCAGTTCTTC. This encodes CASSHTSGTGEQFF.

The chain recombines TRBV11-2 with TRBJ2-6; no firm D call. CDR1 is SGHAT, CDR2 FQNNGV, per germline. The CDR3 contains 14 residues. The V end lost 1 base, the J end lost 4 bases, and 5 bases lay between the germline ends. CDR3 protein: CASSLGSGANVLTF. DNA of the CDR3: TGTGCCAGCAGCTTAGGGTCCGGGGCCAACGTCCTGACTTTC.

V gene TRBV3-1 (or the pseudogene TRBV3-2) combines with J gene TRBJ2-1; D remains unclear. Germline-derived CDR1 and CDR2 are LGHDT and YNNKEL (reference sequence). The CDR3 covers 13 residues. Trimming cost V 7 bases and J 9 bases, with 16 bases left between them. CDR3 bases: TGTGCCAGCACCTCAGCCCTCTTCGCTGAGCAGTTCTTC. It is translated as CASTSALFAEQFF.

This chain connects TRBV6-4 to TRBJ2-1; TRBD2 agrees at 8 bases. This CDR3 has 15 residues. After removal of 3 bases from V and 9 bases from J, the junction contained 10 bases not matched to a gene. The germline gives CDR1 MRHNA, CDR2 SNTAGT. In DNA, the CDR3 is TGTGCCAGCAGTGAAGGGTCCAGCGGGAGCTCTGAGCAGTTCTTC. The encoded protein is CASSEGSSGSSEQFF.

This clone was counted a few times. The chain combines TRBV6-2 or TRBV6-3 with TRBJ2-5; TRBD2 might be the D (7 bases). Germline CDR1 is MNHEY and CDR2 is SVGEGT. V was trimmed by 2 bases and J by 6 bases, leaving 16 bases between them. CDR3 size: 15 residues. In DNA, the CDR3 is TGTGCCAGCAGTTACCCGAGCAGCGGGGACAAGACCCAGTACTTC. Amino acid sequence: CASSYPSSGDKTQYF.